The clone carrying this T cell receptor (beta chain) was picked up one time. The data belong to a study of blood T cell repertoires in COVID-19. Background on the study: Specimens from acute and convalescent COVID-19 originated in the United States, Italy and Spain. Sources were T cells, B-cell-depleted T cells, or PBMCs; the material itself was cDNA or gDNA.

In the original analysis: Estimation of nucleated cell counts was performed using reference gene primer amplification. The assay was immunoSEQ multiplex PCR, and TCRdb's table has in-frame clones only and misses some. Clone size and V and J calls were adopted from that table, with D and trimming inferred from the DNA. The sample lists about 65,000 clones, roughly four fifths seen once, with under 15% in the top ten. The sequence was collected from an elderly man with acute or convalescent COVID-19. Input material: peripheral blood.

In DNA, the CDR3 is TGTGCCAGCAGTCTACAGGGGGCGAGGACTGAAGCTTTCTTT. It translates to CASSLQGARTEAFF. This chain uses TRBV7-9 with TRBJ1-1, with TRBD1 identical over 9 bases. The germline CDR1 and CDR2 sequences are SEHNR and FQNEAQ (reference sequence). The CDR3 loop spans 14 amino acids. Losses at the gene ends were 6 bases for V and 5 bases for J; bases not matched to a gene: 7.